This is a list of T cell receptor beta chains from one sample in a study of response to subunit inactivated influenza vaccine. TCRdb re-derived calls from the RT-PCR reads in MiXCR, one entry per CDR3 protein. The repertoire has about 540,000 distinct CDR3 sequences, less than 25% of them found once; the top ten carry 2.5% to 3.5%. The same data also contributed to another study, on T cells expressing NK-cell markers.

The sample in question was CD4+ T cells sorted from PBMCs, obtained 12 days after vaccination. Receptor source: a man aged 45-65 years who received an inactivated influenza vaccine. Both conserved end residues are part of each CDR3.

j_gene	v_gene	CDR3aa
TRBJ2-7	TRBV16	CASSPIRLGGQESYEQYF
TRBJ2-2	TRBV20-1	CSAYSGELFF
TRBJ2-6	TRBV28	CASSFGGPGANVLTF
TRBJ2-5	TRBV12-3/TRBV12-4	CASSLSAGVWETQYF
TRBJ2-7	TRBV7-9	CASSLDAEQYF
TRBJ1-5	TRBV10-3	CAISVSDQPQHF
TRBJ2-3	TRBV12-3/TRBV12-4	CATGRITDTQYF
TRBJ2-7	TRBV20-1	CSASGQHRGANSYEQYF
TRBJ2-5	TRBV11-1	CASSRGNSLEDAKETQYF
TRBJ2-5	TRBV6-1	CASSQTSGGQTQYF
TRBJ1-1	TRBV7-9	CASSLAVLLNTEAFF
TRBJ1-3	TRBV20-1	CSARTGSGNTIYF
TRBJ2-3	TRBV3-1	CASSQGAANPPGYF
TRBJ2-5	TRBV10-3	CAISGAGGETQYF
TRBJ1-5	TRBV6-5	CASSLQKGMPQHF
TRBJ2-3	TRBV18	CASSPKTGTATDTQYF
TRBJ2-1	TRBV18	CASSAGTSYEQFF
TRBJ2-7	TRBV6-1	CASQRDVTYEQYF
TRBJ1-6	TRBV5-1	CASSPTWPTGSPLHF
TRBJ1-1	TRBV11-3	CASSFHMNTEAFF
TRBJ2-3	TRBV6-2/TRBV6-3	CASPFLAGDTDTQYF
TRBJ2-5	TRBV10-3	CAISGSGGVETQYF
TRBJ2-5	TRBV3-1	CASSPGQTSGPTQETQYF
TRBJ1-2	TRBV20-1	CSAPFGGSSYGYTF
TRBJ2-7	TRBV20-1	CSARDFRTGSSEQYF
TRBJ2-7	TRBV2	CASSRSGLYEQYF
TRBJ2-1	TRBV7-2	CASSFAATEQFF
TRBJ2-3	TRBV3-1	CASSPRQQGTQYF
TRBJ2-1	TRBV29-1	CSVTYSYNEQFF
TRBJ2-3	TRBV7-2	CASSFRLAGSTDTQYF
TRBJ1-1	TRBV20-1	CSARGTGNTEAFF
TRBJ1-1	TRBV29-1	CSVSGGRTEAFF
TRBJ2-2	TRBV4-3	CASSQGLAGGVNTGELFF
TRBJ2-1	TRBV2	CASRGLAGGNEQFF
TRBJ2-1	TRBV20-1	CSARPLAALHLDEQFF
TRBJ2-7	TRBV7-8	CASSKLRTGSYEQYF
TRBJ2-5	TRBV7-8	CASSPASGWEETQYF
TRBJ1-2	TRBV3-1	CASSHKLRTAHRNYGYTF
TRBJ2-1	TRBV9	CASSVGLAGGQNNEQFF
TRBJ1-2	TRBV4-2	CASSQDYDGQAGYTF